One sample yielded the 26 T cell receptor beta chains listed below, sequenced in a study of cytomegalovirus exposure and HLA in healthy donors. Sequencing was performed with immunoSEQ multiplex PCR; in TCRdb, only in-frame clones are kept and a portion is missing. Among under 200,000 clones, 84% were seen once, and the ten largest hold approximately 7%. What was sequenced was PBMCs. The receptors were sampled from a man younger than 35 in good health and CMV-seropositive.

The rearrangement links TRBV5-4 to TRBJ1-2, with D hard to call. The CDR3 sequence is 14 residues long. V lost 1 base and J 0 bases, leaving 7 bases between the germline ends. Per germline, CDR1 SGHNT and CDR2 YYREEE (reference sequence). The CDR3 region has the DNA TGTGCCAGCAGCTTGTACAACCCTAACTATGGCTACACCTTC. This encodes CASSLYNPNYGYTF.

The rearrangement joins TRBV5-4 to TRBJ2-1; 8 nucleotides agree with TRBD2. The length of the CDR3 is 16 residues. After removal of 0 bases from V and 5 bases from J, the junction contained 7 bases not matched to a gene. Germline loops: CDR1 SGHNT, CDR2 YYREEE (reference sequence). The CDR3: CASSLAPASGHNEQFF. For the CDR3, the DNA is TGTGCCAGCAGCTTGGCCCCCGCTAGCGGGCACAATGAGCAGTTCTTC.

This chain uses TRBV11-2 with TRBJ2-2; no clear D. From germline, CDR1 is SGHAT and CDR2 FQNNGV. The CDR3 is made up of 13 amino acids. Trimming cost V 3 bases and J 6 bases, with 8 bases left between them. Here the CDR3 reads CASSFVRAGELFF. In DNA, the CDR3 is TGTGCCAGCAGCTTCGTGAGAGCCGGGGAGCTGTTTTTT.

This chain connects TRBV6-5 to TRBJ1-5; D possibly corresponds to TRBD1 (5 bases). Germline V gene sequence: CDR1 MNHEY, CDR2 SVGAGI. Trimming took off 7 bases at V and 4 bases at J, with 14 bases between the two ends. CDR3 length: 14 residues. DNA for the CDR3: TGTGCCAGCAACTCGGGGGGGGAAAATCAGCCCCAGCATTTT. Its protein is CASNSGGENQPQHF.

The V and J genes are TRBV5-6 and TRBJ1-1; the match to TRBD1 covers 8 bases. Germline V lookup: CDR1 SGHDT, CDR2 YYEEEE. This CDR3 region has 16 residues. The trim removed 1 base at V and 0 bases at J, leaving 5 bases unmatched. The CDR3 bases are TGTGCCAGCAGCTTGAACACAGGGGGATTGAACACTGAAGCTTTCTTT. Protein: CASSLNTGGLNTEAFF.

J is TRBJ1-5 and V is TRBV28, with D maybe TRBD1 (6 bases). The length of the CDR3 is 15 residues. Germline V gives CDR1 MDHEN, CDR2 SYDVKM. V shed 7 bases and J shed 7 bases, with 20 bases lying between them. The CDR3, as DNA: TGTGCCAGCAACCCCCCCGCGGGGGGCGCGCAGCCCCAGCATTTT. Residues: CASNPPAGGAQPQHF.

The V gene is TRBV7-6, the J gene TRBJ2-7; 9 positions agree with TRBD2. CDR1 and CDR2 (germline): SGHVS, FNYEAQ. The CDR3 runs to 18 residues. Losses at the gene ends were 1 base for V and 2 bases for J; bases not matched to a gene: 12. CDR3 sequence: CASSLEMSLAGLTYEQYF. In DNA, the CDR3 is TGTGCCAGCAGCTTAGAAATGAGTCTAGCGGGGTTAACCTACGAGCAGTACTTC.

The CDR3 here is CASSPPDQGATEAFF. The CDR3 DNA reads TGTGCCAGCAGCCCCCCTGACCAGGGGGCTACTGAAGCTTTCTTT. The chain employs TRBV7-8 and TRBJ1-1; TRBD1 matches at 8 bases. The CDR3 runs to 15 residues. From germline, CDR1 is SGHVS and CDR2 FQNEAQ. J gave up 5 bases and V 5 bases, and 10 bases lay outside the gene matches. The full variable domain, rest sourced from reference TRBV7-8 and TRBJ1-1, is GAGVSQSPRYKVAKRGQDVALRCDPISGHVSLFWYQQALGQGPEFLTYFQNEAQLDKSGLPSDRFFAERPEGSVSTLKIQRTQQEDSAVYLCASSPPDQGATEAFFGQGTRLTVV.

The genes are TRBV29-1 and TRBJ2-1, with D possibly TRBD2 on 5 matching bases. CDR3 length: 14 residues. Trimming left V 7 bases short and J 0 bases short, with 13 bases between. Germline-derived CDR1 and CDR2 are SQVTM and ANQGSEA. CDR3 protein: CSGGPGGSYNEQFF. The CDR3 DNA reads TGCAGCGGTGGACCCGGAGGCTCCTACAATGAGCAGTTCTTC.

This chain connects TRBV5-4 to TRBJ2-1; TRBD2 matches at 10 bases. This CDR3 has 14 residues. CDR1 SGHNT and CDR2 YYREEE come from the germline V gene (reference sequence). V trimming: 2 bases; J trimming: 7 bases; junction bases outside the gene matches: 3. CDR3 sequence (DNA): TGTGCCAGCAGCTTAGCGGGAGGGCGGAATGAGCAGTTCTTC. Translated: CASSLAGGRNEQFF.

This clone was counted once. The chain employs TRBV7-2 and TRBJ1-4; D remains unclear. Trimming took 5 bases from V and 3 from J, leaving 16 bases between them. CDR1 is SGHTA and CDR2 is FQGNSA in the germline V gene. The CDR3 is 16 residues long. The CDR3 loop reads CASSLVRQLANEKLFF. CDR3 DNA: TGTGCCAGCAGCCTAGTGAGGCAGCTGGCTAATGAAAAACTGTTTTTT.

V gene TRBV18 combines with J gene TRBJ2-2, with TRBD2 matching over 14 bases. This CDR3 is built from 17 residues. The germline V gene encodes CDR1 KGHSH and CDR2 LQKENI. The V segment lost 2 bases and the J segment 10 bases; nucleotides outside the gene matches: 9. CDR3 coding DNA: TGTGCCAGCTCACCAAAAAGACTAGCGGGAGGGCCAGTGGAGCTGTTTTTT. Translation gives CASSPKRLAGGPVELFF.

V is TRBV7-9 and J is TRBJ2-3; no firm D call. The CDR3 has 12 amino acids. Germline V CDR1 and CDR2: SEHNR, FQNEAQ (reference sequence). Trimming stripped 1 base from V and 4 bases from J, with 3 bases between. As DNA, the CDR3 is TGTGCCAGCAGCTTAGTCGCAGATACGCAGTATTTT. Translated, it gives CASSLVADTQYF.

This chain connects TRBV11-3 to TRBJ2-7, with TRBD2 identical over 11 bases. The V segment lost 2 bases and the J segment 2 bases; nucleotides outside the gene matches: 5. The CDR3 contains 16 residues. The V gene's germline CDR1 is SGHNT and CDR2 YENEEA. The CDR3 nucleotides are TGTGCCAGCAGCTTATCTAGCGGGAGGTCCCCCTACGAGCAGTACTTC. Its protein is CASSLSSGRSPYEQYF.

V usage is TRBV7-2 and J usage is TRBJ2-5; TRBD2 might be the D (5 bases). The CDR3 spans 14 residues. Deletions cut 1 base from V and 8 bases from J, with 14 bases between. Per the germline V gene, CDR1 is SGHTA and CDR2 is FQGNSA. CDR3 coding DNA: TGTGCCAGCAGCTTAGGCGTGGGGAGTAGAACCCAGTACTTC. As protein: CASSLGVGSRTQYF.

With regard to this clone: Different DNA sequences within this sample yield the same CDR3. The chain couples TRBV30 to TRBJ1-2, with a tentative D call TRBD1 (6 bases). V lost 0 bases to trimming and J lost 7 bases, with 6 bases between them. This CDR3 spans 11 amino acids. Germline lookup yields CDR1 GTSNPN and CDR2 SVGIG (reference sequence). The CDR3 reads CAWSVGGGYTF. In DNA form, the CDR3 reads TGTGCCTGGAGTGTAGGGGGTGGCTACACCTTC. Based on the CDR3 plus reference TRBV30 and TRBJ1-2, the full variable domain is SQTIHQWPATLVQPVGSPLSLECTVEGTSNPNLYWYRQAAGRGLQLLFYSVGIGQISSEVPQNLSASRPQDRQFILSSKKLLLSDSGFYLCAWSVGGGYTFGSGTRLTVV.

The chain carries TRBV19 and TRBJ2-2; 7 bases match TRBD1. With 9 bases clipped from V and 0 bases from J, the junction kept 13 bases outside the gene matches. This CDR3 is 17 amino acids long. Germline V gene data show CDR1 as LNHDA and CDR2 as SQIVND (reference sequence). CDR3 in amino acids: CARLKRIRGPNTGELFF. CDR3 DNA sequence: TGTGCCAGACTAAAAAGGATAAGGGGGCCGAACACCGGGGAGCTGTTTTTT.

The chain carries TRBV19 and TRBJ2-1; perhaps TRBD2 as D (5 bases). The germline CDR1 and CDR2 sequences are LNHDA and SQIVND (reference sequence). The V and J ends lost 8 bases and 2 bases respectively, with 10 bases between them. This CDR3 region has 13 residues. CDR3 coding DNA: TGTGCCAGTGGACTCGATCCCTACAATGAGCAGTTCTTC. This translates into CASGLDPYNEQFF.

The chain has TRBV5-6 and TRBJ2-4; maybe TRBD1 (5 bases). Germline V lookup: CDR1 SGHDT, CDR2 YYEEEE. The CDR3 covers 12 residues. The ends were cut back, 0 bases at V and 11 bases at J, with 9 bases in the middle. The CDR3 DNA reads TGTGCCAGCAGCTTGGGGGGCGGAGTTCAGTACTTC. Protein sequence: CASSLGGGVQYF.

V gene TRBV4-2 combines with J gene TRBJ1-5, with D perhaps TRBD1 (5 bases). CDR1 is LGHNA and CDR2 is YNFKEQ in the germline V gene. V was shortened by 4 bases and J by 5 bases, with 12 bases between the two germline ends. The CDR3 totals 14 residues. The CDR3 coding sequence is TGTGCCAGCAGCCTCCGCGGGGACGATCAGCCCCAGCATTTT. Translation gives CASSLRGDDQPQHF.

This clone came up once. The rearrangement links TRBV2 to TRBJ2-3, with 8 nucleotides matching TRBD2. V dropped 6 bases and J dropped 4; count of bases not matched to a gene: 12. Germline V gene sequence: CDR1 SNHLY, CDR2 FYNNEI. The CDR3 has 16 residues. As DNA, the CDR3 is TGTGCCAGCAGGCCCCCCCAAGCGGGAGTCCCAGATACGCAGTATTTT. It encodes CASRPPQAGVPDTQYF.

J is TRBJ2-3 and V is TRBV29-1; D possibly corresponds to TRBD2 (5 bases). This CDR3 spans 15 amino acids. V lost 2 bases and J lost 4, with 16 bases in between. CDR1 is SQVTM and CDR2 is ANQGSEA in the germline V gene. CDR3 sequence: CSVEPKGAGPDTQYF. The CDR3 nucleotides are TGCAGCGTTGAACCGAAGGGAGCAGGCCCAGATACGCAGTATTTT.

V usage is TRBV7-6 and J usage is TRBJ2-3; weak D call: TRBD2 (7 bases). Germline-derived CDR1 and CDR2 are SGHVS and FNYEAQ. This CDR3 spans 17 amino acids. V was shortened by 4 bases and J by 0 bases, with 17 bases between the two germline ends. In DNA, the CDR3 is TGTGCCAGCAGCTGGGGGGGGCGGGAGAGGAGCACAGATACGCAGTATTTT. Its protein product is CASSWGGRERSTDTQYF.

This sequence joins TRBV6-5 and TRBJ1-1; D might be TRBD1 (6 bases). This CDR3 is 14 amino acids long. V shed 6 bases and J shed 0 bases, with 11 bases lying between them. Germline V gene lookup returns CDR1 MNHEY and CDR2 SVGAGI. The CDR3 here is CASRPTGLNTEAFF. CDR3 bases: TGTGCCAGCAGGCCGACAGGTTTGAACACTGAAGCTTTCTTT.

The V call is TRBV6-5, the J call TRBJ2-2, with D tentatively TRBD1 (6 bases). V was pared by 7 bases and J by 5 bases, with 11 bases between. This CDR3 comprises 13 residues. Germline-derived CDR1 and CDR2 are MNHEY and SVGAGI. As DNA, the CDR3 is TGTGCCAGCACTCAGGGGCCGACCGGGGAGCTGTTTTTT. Encoded protein: CASTQGPTGELFF.

This clone was detected a few times. The V gene is TRBV2, the J gene TRBJ1-2, with D unclear. CDR3 size: 12 residues. V lost 6 bases and J lost 6, with 11 bases in between. Looked up from germline, CDR1 is SNHLY and CDR2 is FYNNEI. The CDR3 nucleotides are TGTGCCAGCAGGGCCGGGGTAGATGGCTACACCTTC. It translates to CASRAGVDGYTF.